The rows below give T cell receptor beta chains drawn from one sample of a study of blood T cell repertoires in COVID-19. Profiled with immunoSEQ multiplex PCR; TCRdb holds only in-frame clones, not every one. Of tens of thousands of clones listed, 89% are singletons. The specimen was peripheral blood. These TCRs come from a man between 65 and 80 years old with active or convalescent COVID-19. CDR3s include the opening cysteine and the closing phenylalanine or tryptophan. The D gene is left open where the match is weak. Part of the rows lack a size; the others show once, few, many or a class for expanded clones.

CDR3aa,CDR3nt,abundance,v_gene,d_gene,j_gene
CASREGKVGGQPQHF,TGTGCCAGCAGGGAGGGGAAGGTGGGTGGTCAGCCCCAGCATTTT,once,TRBV6-5,NA,TRBJ1-5
CASSPYGTGGSYEQYF,TGTGCCAGCTCACCCTATGGGACAGGGGGCTCCTACGAGCAGTACTTC,NA,TRBV18,TRBD1,TRBJ2-7
CASSLTARVRDSNTEAFF,TGTGCCAGCAGCTTAACGGCGCGAGTTAGGGACAGCAACACTGAAGCTTTCTTT,few,TRBV11-2,TRBD1,TRBJ1-1
CASSPGQGFTNYGYTF,TGTGCCAGCAGCCCGGGACAGGGGTTCACTAACTATGGCTACACCTTC,NA,TRBV6-2/TRBV6-3,TRBD1,TRBJ1-2
CASSPSGTGGRDGGYTF,TGTGCCAGCTCACCTTCCGGGACAGGGGGACGCGACGGTGGCTACACCTTC,NA,TRBV18,TRBD1,TRBJ1-2
CASSLAGTGNNSPLHF,TGTGCCAGCAGCTTAGCGGGTACGGGGAATAATTCACCCCTCCACTTT,NA,TRBV7-2,NA,TRBJ1-6
CASSLTGIYSNQPQHF,TGTGCCAGCAGTTTAACAGGGATTTATAGCAATCAGCCCCAGCATTTT,NA,TRBV2,NA,TRBJ1-5
CASSSTGDPGELFF,TGTGCCAGCAGCTCAACAGGGGACCCCGGGGAGCTGTTTTTT,NA,TRBV7-2,TRBD1,TRBJ2-2
CASSLLAGANNEQFF,TGCGCCAGCAGCTTACTAGCGGGGGCCAACAATGAGCAGTTCTTC,few,TRBV5-1,TRBD2,TRBJ2-1
CASSPLSQGAGEQYF,TGTGCCAGCTCACCTCTCAGCCAGGGGGCGGGCGAGCAGTACTTC,NA,TRBV18,TRBD1,TRBJ2-7
CASSELTGLNQPQHF,TGTGCCAGCAGTGAACTGACAGGGCTCAATCAGCCCCAGCATTTT,NA,TRBV6-1,TRBD1,TRBJ1-5
CASSPPSTAYGYTF,TGTGCCAGCTCACCACCGTCGACAGCCTATGGCTACACCTTC,NA,TRBV18,NA,TRBJ1-2
CASSYRDDTEAFF,TGTGCCAGCAGTTACCGGGATGACACTGAAGCTTTCTTT,NA,TRBV6-2/TRBV6-3,NA,TRBJ1-1
CASSSDSEGANVLTF,TGTGCCAGCAGCTCGGACAGCGAAGGAGCCAACGTCCTGACTTTC,NA,TRBV5-8,NA,TRBJ2-6
CASSSWVTQGDTEAFF,TGCGCCAGCAGCTCCTGGGTGACTCAGGGGGACACTGAAGCTTTCTTT,NA,TRBV5-1,TRBD1,TRBJ1-1
CASRPTQAMNTEAFF,TGTGCCAGCAGGCCTACCCAGGCCATGAACACTGAAGCTTTCTTT,NA,TRBV2,NA,TRBJ1-1
CASSLAGDTEAFF,TGTGCCAGCAGCTTGGCAGGGGACACTGAAGCTTTCTTT,NA,TRBV5-5,NA,TRBJ1-1
CASRNGGGNEKLFF,TGTGCCAGTCGTAACGGGGGGGGCAATGAAAAACTGTTTTTT,NA,TRBV28,NA,TRBJ1-4
CASSYSTGVLYTF,TGTGCCAGCAGTTACTCGACAGGGGTGCTGTACACCTTC,once,TRBV6-5,TRBD1,TRBJ1-2
CASSQGGDRVGQYF,TGTGCCAGCAGCCAGGGGGGGGACAGGGTAGGGCAGTACTTC,NA,TRBV3-1/TRBV3-2,TRBD1,TRBJ2-5
CSVPEGAIYGYTF,TGCAGCGTTCCCGAGGGGGCTATCTATGGCTACACCTTC,NA,TRBV29-1,TRBD1,TRBJ1-2
CASSLNGAGYTF,TGCGCCAGCAGCTTGAATGGGGCTGGCTACACCTTC,NA,TRBV5-1,NA,TRBJ1-2
CASSRDRDEKLFF,TGTGCCAGCAGCCGAGACAGGGATGAAAAACTGTTTTTT,NA,TRBV6-6,TRBD1,TRBJ1-4
CASSRAGNTEAFF,TGTGCCAGCAGCCGCGCAGGGAACACTGAAGCTTTCTTT,NA,TRBV7-6,NA,TRBJ1-1
CASMRSGREADTQYF,TGTGCCAGCATGCGGTCGGGCAGGGAGGCAGATACGCAGTATTTT,once,TRBV5-4,NA,TRBJ2-3
CASSQFSTPNRASPLHF,TGCGCCAGCAGCCAGTTCTCAACCCCCAACAGGGCTTCACCCCTCCACTTT,NA,TRBV4-1,NA,TRBJ1-6
CASSYPGVINTEAFF,TGTGCCAGCAGTTACCCGGGGGTTATTAACACTGAAGCTTTCTTT,once,TRBV6-5,NA,TRBJ1-1
CASSLAAGDQPQHF,TGCGCCAGCAGCTTGGCCGCGGGGGATCAGCCCCAGCATTTT,NA,TRBV5-1,NA,TRBJ1-5
CASSEQGIGSPLHF,TGTGCCAGCAGCGAACAGGGAATCGGTTCACCCCTCCACTTT,once,TRBV9,NA,TRBJ1-6
CSASPGNSNQPQHF,TGCAGTGCTAGTCCCGGGAACAGCAATCAGCCCCAGCATTTT,NA,TRBV20-1,NA,TRBJ1-5
CASSPQIGAGELFF,TGTGCCAGCAGTCCCCAAATAGGAGCCGGGGAGCTGTTTTTT,NA,TRBV2,NA,TRBJ2-2
CASSQDRASSQYF,TGCGCCAGCAGCCAAGATCGGGCTAGCTCCCAGTATTTT,NA,TRBV4-1,NA,TRBJ2-3
CASSIVSTGPRNSNQPQHF,TGTGCCAGTAGTATAGTTTCGACAGGGCCCAGGAATAGCAATCAGCCCCAGCATTTT,NA,TRBV19,TRBD1,TRBJ1-5
CASSVGQGNYGYTF,TGCGCCAGCAGCGTGGGACAGGGGAACTATGGCTACACCTTC,NA,TRBV5-1,TRBD1,TRBJ1-2
CASSQRQGYEQYF,TGCGCCAGCAGCCAAAGACAGGGGTACGAGCAGTACTTC,NA,TRBV4-1,TRBD1,TRBJ2-7
CATSGRIKGGPGELFF,TGTGCCACCAGCGGAAGAATCAAGGGAGGGCCCGGGGAGCTGTTTTTT,NA,TRBV15,TRBD2,TRBJ2-2
CATSRDRQGGSSPLHF,TGTGCCACCAGCAGAGATCGCCAAGGGGGAAGCTCACCCCTCCACTTT,NA,TRBV15,NA,TRBJ1-6
CASSSEGQAYYGYTF,TGTGCCAGCAGTTCCGAGGGACAGGCTTACTATGGCTACACCTTC,NA,TRBV6-5,TRBD1,TRBJ1-2
CASSERGNSAAYEQYF,TGCGCCAGCAGCGAAAGGGGTAACTCGGCGGCCTACGAGCAGTACTTC,NA,TRBV4-1,NA,TRBJ2-7
CARSPWTGAYGYTF,TGTGCCAGAAGCCCGTGGACAGGGGCGTATGGCTACACCTTC,NA,TRBV5-3,TRBD1,TRBJ1-2
CASILRQAEAFF,TGTGCCAGCATCCTCAGACAGGCGGAAGCTTTCTTT,NA,TRBV2,NA,TRBJ1-1